The 6 T cell receptor beta chains reported below all come from one sample, sequenced in a study of OX40 agonist ivuxolimab in advanced cancers. Profiling relied on immunoSEQ multiplex PCR, and the TCRdb table lists in-frame clones only, not all of them. The data hold over 70,000 clones, with around 93% observed a single time. The specimen was CD4+ or CD8+ T cells sorted from blood, collected in a trial of the OX40 agonist ivuxolimab. All receptors derive from an adult with an advanced solid tumor such as melanoma, head and neck, liver or kidney cancer.

V usage is TRBV27 and J usage is TRBJ1-5; 8 nucleotides agree with TRBD1. J lost 3 bases, V lost 6 bases, and 4 bases had no gene match. Germline V gene lookup returns CDR1 MNHEY and CDR2 SMNVEV (reference sequence). This CDR3 is 14 amino acids long. The CDR3 bases are TGTGCCAGCAGACCGACAGGGGTCAATCAGCCCCAGCATTTT. Translated: CASRPTGVNQPQHF.

The chain uses TRBV27 and TRBJ1-1, with a weak D call TRBD1 (5 bases). The ends were cut back, 5 bases at V and 1 base at J, with 17 bases in the middle. This CDR3 spans 16 amino acids. Germline V gene data show CDR1 as MNHEY and CDR2 as SMNVEV (reference sequence). The CDR3 DNA reads TGTGCCAGCAGTAGGCTGGGGACTCAAAGGAACACTGAAGCTTTCTTT. This gives the protein CASSRLGTQRNTEAFF.

The chain carries TRBV29-1 and TRBJ2-7, with 14 bases that match TRBD2. Looked up from germline, CDR1 is SQVTM and CDR2 is ANQGSEA. V trimming: 5 bases; J trimming: 0 bases; junction bases outside the gene matches: 3. The CDR3 spans 15 residues. The chain's CDR3 is CSVQGLAGASYEQYF. CDR3 bases: TGCAGCGTTCAGGGACTAGCGGGGGCCTCCTACGAGCAGTACTTC.

V usage is TRBV28 and J usage is TRBJ2-1; 13 bases are shared with TRBD2. The CDR3 is made up of 16 amino acids. Germline CDR1 is MDHEN and CDR2 is SYDVKM. After removal of 4 bases from V and 9 bases from J, the junction contained 9 bases not matched to a gene. This CDR3 is CASSWTPGLAGPEQFF. CDR3 nucleotide sequence: TGTGCCAGCAGTTGGACACCGGGACTAGCGGGACCTGAGCAGTTCTTC.

This clone was seen a few times. J is TRBJ1-1 and V is TRBV6-4; D ambiguous. The V and J ends lost 9 bases and 7 bases respectively, with 12 bases between them. The CDR3 is 11 amino acids. Germline values: CDR1 MRHNA, CDR2 SNTAGT. The CDR3 spells CARGGSSEAFF. The CDR3 nucleotides read TGTGCCAGGGGTGGGTCCAGTGAAGCTTTCTTT.

This clone was observed a single time. The V gene is TRBV5-6, the J gene TRBJ1-6; D is possibly TRBD1 (5 bases). This CDR3 region has 13 residues. Germline loops: CDR1 SGHDT, CDR2 YYEEEE. The V gene lost 4 bases and the J gene lost 7 bases, with 9 bases spanning the gap. This CDR3 reads CASSAGANSPLHF. CDR3 in DNA: TGTGCCAGCAGCGCCGGGGCGAATTCACCCCTCCACTTT.